Following are 27 T cell receptor beta chains from one sample sequenced in a study of long-term antiretroviral therapy in people with HIV. Sequencing used immunoSEQ v3.0 at survey level. Libraries were prepared by immunoSEQ multiplex PCR; TCRdb keeps only in-frame clonotypes and omits some of them. This table holds 15,000 to 20,000 clones, approximately 90% found once. The specimen was unsorted PBMCs, collected 4.2 years after starting antiretroviral therapy. Source of these receptors: a man between 50 and 59 years old with HIV.

The chain employs TRBV5-6 and TRBJ2-3, with 9 bases that match TRBD1. V gave up 4 bases and J gave up 4 bases; unmatched junction bases: 7. Per germline, CDR1 SGHDT and CDR2 YYEEEE. The length of the CDR3 is 15 residues. In nucleotides, the CDR3 is TGTGCCAGCAGCACCGGGACAGGGAGAGCAGATACGCAGTATTTT. As protein: CASSTGTGRADTQYF.

The chain employs TRBV6-5 and TRBJ2-7, with TRBD1 matching 10 bases. The V and J ends lost 4 bases and 4 bases, in that order; junction bases with no gene match: 4. This CDR3 region has 14 residues. The germline gives CDR1 MNHEY, CDR2 SVGAGI. The CDR3: CASSSGTGVYEQYF. CDR3 in DNA: TGTGCCAGCAGTTCCGGGACAGGGGTTTACGAGCAGTACTTC.

The chain couples TRBV25-1 to TRBJ2-4, with D perhaps assigned TRBD1 or TRBD2 (6 bases each). Trimming took 2 bases from V and 0 from J, leaving 14 bases between them. The germline CDR1 and CDR2 sequences are MGHDK and SYGVNS. The CDR3 is made up of 17 amino acids. In nucleotides, the CDR3 is TGTGCCAGCAGTGAAGAAACAGGGACTCTAGCCAAAAACATTCAGTACTTC. Translating gives CASSEETGTLAKNIQYF.

This chain links TRBV9 with TRBJ2-7, with TRBD2 as a possible D gene (6 bases). Trimming left V 1 base short and J 5 bases short, with 10 bases between. CDR1 and CDR2 from the germline V gene are SGDLS and YYNGEE. The CDR3 runs 13 residues. The CDR3 DNA reads as TGTGCCAGCAGCGTATCGGGGGAACACGAGCAGTACTTC. This gives the protein CASSVSGEHEQYF.

The rearrangement links TRBV5-1 to TRBJ1-5; 7 bases fit TRBD1. This CDR3 has 15 amino acids. The J segment lost 0 bases and the V segment lost 4 bases, leaving 4 bases of the junction unmatched. Per germline, CDR1 SGHRS and CDR2 YFSETQ. CDR3 DNA: TGCGCCAGCAGCCCCAGGGGGATTAGCAATCAGCCCCAGCATTTT. It yields the protein CASSPRGISNQPQHF.

J is TRBJ1-2 and V is TRBV13; D is perhaps TRBD1 (5 bases). Trimming pared 6 bases from V and 7 bases from J, leaving 27 bases between. Germline-derived CDR1 and CDR2 are PRHDT and FYEKMQ (reference sequence). CDR3 length equals 17 residues. The CDR3 region is CASSLTTDPGALVGYTF. The DNA of the CDR3 is TGTGCCAGCAGTCTTACAACGGACCCCGGGGCGCTGGTTGGCTACACCTTC.

The rearrangement uses TRBV7-2 and TRBJ1-3; tentatively, D is TRBD1 (6 bases). Trimming cost V 2 bases and J 4 bases, with 9 bases left between them. The CDR3 is made up of 14 amino acids. Germline values: CDR1 SGHTA, CDR2 FQGNSA. The CDR3 sequence is CASSLQGSGNTIYF. The CDR3 DNA reads as TGTGCCAGCAGCTTACAGGGGTCCGGAAACACCATATATTTT.

CDR3 DNA: TGTGCCAGCTCACCACTGCAGGGTATGGGCTATGGCTACACCTTC. It encodes CASSPLQGMGYGYTF. The rearrangement links TRBV18 to TRBJ1-2; D perhaps matches TRBD1 (5 bases). CDR1 and CDR2 (germline): KGHSH, LQKENI. The V end was cut by 1 base, the J end by 4 bases, with 13 bases between. This CDR3 is built from 15 residues.

This chain uses TRBV6-1 with TRBJ2-7, with TRBD1 as a possible D gene (5 bases). Between the trimmed V and J ends, which lost 2 bases and 3 bases, there was a span of 5 bases. The germline gives CDR1 MNHNS, CDR2 SASEGT. The CDR3 totals 12 residues. This CDR3 is CASSEQGYEQYF. The CDR3 DNA is TGTGCCAGCAGTGAACAGGGCTACGAGCAGTACTTC.

Details on this clone: Germline and junction disagree at one end, which may indicate a read error. The chain uses TRBV18 and TRBJ1-1; tentative D call: TRBD1 (6 bases). Germline CDR1 reads KGHSH; CDR2 reads LQKENI. The CDR3 has 13 amino acids. The CDR3 bases are TGTGCCAGCTCACCTCAGGGGAACGCTGAAGCTTTCTTT. It translates to CASSPQGNAEAFF.

Written as DNA, the CDR3 is TGTGCCAGCAGCTTGGGAGTAAAAGATCAGCCCCAGCATTTT. Its translation: CASSLGVKDQPQHF. V gene TRBV7-2 combines with J gene TRBJ1-5, with D unclear. The germline V and J ends were trimmed by 3 bases and 5 bases, with 11 bases remaining between them. Germline values: CDR1 SGHTA, CDR2 FQGNSA. This CDR3 region has 14 residues.

This clone is termed medium-sized. The chain links TRBV5-1 to TRBJ1-3; the D is unclear. The CDR3 spans 17 residues. Trimming pared 1 base from V and 0 bases from J, leaving 14 bases between. Germline CDR1 reads SGHRS; CDR2 reads YFSETQ. CDR3 nucleotides: TGCGCCAGCAGCTTGTCTTTGGGTAGTAGCTCTGGAAACACCATATATTTT. Translation: CASSLSLGSSSGNTIYF. Variable domain in full (rest from reference TRBV5-1 and TRBJ1-3): KAGVTQTPRYLIKTRGQQVTLSCSPISGHRSVSWYQQTPGQGLQFLFEYFSETQRNKGNFPGRFSGRQFSNSRSEMNVSTLELGDSALYLCASSLSLGSSSGNTIYFGEGSWLTVV.

The V gene is TRBV4-3, the J gene TRBJ2-2, with TRBD1 matching over 10 bases. J was trimmed by 5 bases and V by 1 base; bases with no gene match: 4. The germline CDR1 and CDR2 sequences are LGHNA and YSLEER. This CDR3 comprises 16 residues. The CDR3 bases are TGCGCCAGCAGCCAAGGTCGGGGACAGGGGACCGGGGAGCTGTTTTTT. This codes for CASSQGRGQGTGELFF.

The V and J genes are TRBV6-6 and TRBJ2-7, with a possible D match to TRBD1 (6 bases). The CDR3 covers 16 residues. V lost 4 bases, J lost 0 bases, and 16 bases lay in between. Germline CDR1 reads MNHNY; CDR2 reads SVGAGI (reference sequence). The CDR3 DNA sequence: TGTGCCAGCAGTTCCCTCAGGGGCCTAAGCTCCTACGAGCAGTACTTC. It is translated as CASSSLRGLSSYEQYF.

The count of this clone is one. This chain joins TRBV9 and TRBJ2-3; 8 bases line up with TRBD2. V shed 5 bases and J 5 bases; nucleotides not matched to a gene: 7. Germline assignment: CDR1 SGDLS and CDR2 YYNGEE. The CDR3 length is 14 residues. CDR3 in amino acids: CASSYSGVGDTQYF. CDR3 coding DNA: TGTGCCAGCAGTTATAGCGGGGTCGGAGATACGCAGTATTTT.

This clone was seen only a few times. The rearrangement joins TRBV9 to TRBJ1-1, with D unclear. The germline V gene encodes CDR1 SGDLS and CDR2 YYNGEE. The germline V and J ends were trimmed by 3 bases and 6 bases, with 6 bases remaining between them. CDR3 length: 11 residues. DNA of the CDR3: TGTGCCAGCAGCGGGCTTGCTGAAGCTTTCTTT. It is translated as CASSGLAEAFF.

The gene calls are TRBV7-2 and TRBJ1-5; D is ambiguous. CDR3 size: 15 residues. Trimming cost V 1 base and J 3 bases, with 10 bases left between them. Germline CDR1 and CDR2: SGHTA and FQGNSA. The chain's CDR3 is CASSLDEGFNQPQHF. The CDR3, as DNA: TGTGCCAGCAGCTTAGATGAAGGTTTCAATCAGCCCCAGCATTTT.

The chain employs TRBV5-5 and TRBJ1-2; D may be TRBD1 (6 bases). Germline V CDR1 and CDR2: SGHKS, YYEKEE (reference sequence). V lost 4 bases and J lost 4, with 14 bases in between. The CDR3 totals 14 residues. The CDR3 bases are TGTGCCAGCAGCGTGACAGGACGAGGCTATGGCTACACCTTC. This gives the protein CASSVTGRGYGYTF.

The chain links TRBV9 to TRBJ1-1; tentative D call: TRBD1 (6 bases). This CDR3 spans 15 amino acids. Germline V gene data show CDR1 as SGDLS and CDR2 as YYNGEE. V shed 3 bases and J shed 6 bases, with 18 bases lying between them. In DNA form, the CDR3 reads TGTGCCAGCAGCGCCCTCGTGGGGGGGGCTGCTGAAGCTTTCTTT. Translated: CASSALVGGAAEAFF.

The J gene is TRBJ1-1, the V gene TRBV5-6, with 10 nucleotides matching TRBD1. The CDR3 has 13 residues. The germline gives CDR1 SGHDT, CDR2 YYEEEE. V shed 2 bases, J shed 6 bases, and the junction held 1 base outside the gene matches. The CDR3 nucleotides are TGTGCCAGCAGCTTAGGACAGGGGGCTGAAGCTTTCTTT. It is translated as CASSLGQGAEAFF.

CDR3: CASSLPWGDQPQHF. The DNA for the CDR3 is TGTGCCAGCAGCCTACCTTGGGGGGATCAGCCCCAGCATTTT. V gene TRBV7-8 combines with J gene TRBJ1-5; D is possibly TRBD1 (5 bases). The CDR3 spans 14 residues. CDR1 is SGHVS and CDR2 is FQNEAQ in the germline V gene. The germline V and J ends were trimmed by 5 bases and 5 bases, with 13 bases remaining between them.

V gene TRBV7-6 combines with J gene TRBJ2-7; D unresolved. The V and J ends lost 4 bases and 6 bases respectively, with 13 bases between them. The CDR3 consists of 13 residues. Germline V CDR1 and CDR2: SGHVS, FNYEAQ. CDR3 DNA sequence: TGTGCCAGCAGCTCGGGCCTCGACGGCGAGCAGTACTTC. Residues: CASSSGLDGEQYF.

This clone occurred once. This chain joins TRBV7-9 and TRBJ2-3; possibly TRBD2 for D (7 bases). Trimming shortened V by 4 bases and J by 1 base, and 12 bases separated the two germline ends. This CDR3 is built from 15 residues. Germline V gene sequence: CDR1 SEHNR, CDR2 FQNEAQ (reference sequence). CDR3 DNA sequence: TGTGCCAGCAGCTGGGGGGGGGCGGGCACAGATACGCAGTATTTT. This sequence encodes CASSWGGAGTDTQYF.

V gene TRBV5-1 combines with J gene TRBJ1-1; unclear D gene. Trimming took off 2 bases at V and 4 bases at J, with 9 bases between the two ends. This CDR3 is built from 13 residues. Germline V gives CDR1 SGHRS, CDR2 YFSETQ. The CDR3 spells CASSFTGSTEAFF. DNA for the CDR3: TGCGCCAGCAGCTTTACGGGGTCCACTGAAGCTTTCTTT.

The chain has TRBV19 and TRBJ2-3, with D possibly TRBD2 on 7 matching bases. The germline V and J ends were trimmed by 1 base and 1 base, with 15 bases remaining between them. The CDR3 length is 17 residues. Germline values: CDR1 LNHDA, CDR2 SQIVND (reference sequence). The CDR3 region is CASSIGGAGARTDTQYF. The CDR3 region has the DNA TGTGCCAGTAGTATAGGAGGGGCGGGGGCCCGCACAGATACGCAGTATTTT.

This chain uses TRBV19 with TRBJ2-7; no clear D gene. Germline CDR1 is LNHDA and CDR2 is SQIVND (reference sequence). The CDR3 runs 11 residues. The V gene lost 6 bases and the J gene lost 3 bases, with 6 bases spanning the gap. CDR3 DNA sequence: TGTGCCAGTAGGAAGGACTACGAGCAGTACTTC. This sequence encodes CASRKDYEQYF.

The chain links TRBV30 to TRBJ2-1; 9 nucleotides agree with TRBD1. This CDR3 contains 13 residues. The trim removed 2 bases at V and 5 bases at J, leaving 1 base unmatched. From germline, CDR1 is GTSNPN and CDR2 SVGIG (reference sequence). This CDR3 is CAWSRQGDNEQFF. DNA of the CDR3: TGTGCCTGGAGTCGACAGGGGGACAATGAGCAGTTCTTC.